This TCR beta chain was identified during a study of blood T cell repertoires in COVID-19. Study-level background: Sources were T cells, B-cell-depleted T cells, or PBMCs; the material itself was cDNA or gDNA.

The repertoire was sequenced with immunoSEQ multiplex PCR; TCRdb's copy has only in-frame clones and lacks some. This sample has 200,000 to 250,000 clones, with roughly four fifths found just once. With 4 bases clipped from V and 3 bases from J, the junction kept 12 bases outside the gene matches. Looked up from germline, CDR1 is KGHSH and CDR2 is LQKENI. CDR3 length: 16 amino acids. The specimen sequenced was peripheral blood. The receptor's source is a woman of 80 years or more with acute or convalescent COVID-19. The V gene is TRBV18, the J gene TRBJ2-7, with 7 bases aligning to TRBD1. CDR3: CASSQSLTGLNYEQYF. CDR3 nucleotide sequence: TGTGCCAGCTCACAAAGCCTGACAGGGTTGAACTACGAGCAGTACTTC.